The 2 T cell receptor beta chains below come from one sample, sequenced in a study of CD8 T cells in Susac syndrome (dated by TCRdb to between 2018 and 2021). Receptor amplification or capture employed the immunoSEQ multiplex PCR assay. RNA was extracted with the RNeasy kit and about 0.5 to 1 ug was reverse transcribed using random hexamers. TCRdb reanalyzed the raw reads on its own, using fastp at Q25 for trimming and MiXCR for clone calling, and kept in-frame beta chains. Rows with one shared CDR3 protein collapse into an entry with the most common genes and DNA. Here the sample has 150,000 to 200,000 distinct CDR3 sequences; around 93% occur a single time. The top ten clones comprise 0.1% of the sample. The sequencing sample was made of CD4+ T cells from PBMCs. The source of these receptors is a human donor in good health.

The chain recombines TRBV19 with TRBJ2-2; the D gene is possibly TRBD2 (5 bases). Per germline, CDR1 LNHDA and CDR2 SQIVND (reference sequence). The CDR3 runs to 16 residues. V lost 3 bases and J 2 bases, leaving 13 bases between the germline ends. The CDR3, as DNA: TGTGCCAGTAGTATTAGGCGAGGGCCTAACACCGGGGAGCTGTTTTTT. This gives the protein CASSIRRGPNTGELFF.

V is TRBV6-5 and J is TRBJ1-6; D gene unclear. There are 16 residues in the CDR3. The V gene lost 0 bases and the J gene lost 0 bases, with 6 bases spanning the gap. Germline loops: CDR1 MNHEY, CDR2 SVGAGI. DNA of the CDR3: TGTGCCAGCAGTTACTCGGAAGTCTCCTATAATTCACCCCTCCACTTT. Protein sequence: CASSYSEVSYNSPLHF.